The 30 T cell receptor beta chains below come from one sample, sequenced in a study of blood T cell repertoires in COVID-19 (dated by TCRdb to between 2020 and 2021). The library was obtained by the immunoSEQ multiplex PCR assay. Drawn from immuneACCESS, this table holds only the in-frame rearrangements with V and J called that TCRdb kept. Clones are partly lost; checked studies trace under half to an unresolved V gene and leave the rest unexplained. For this sample the table gives 40,000 or so clones, of which approximately 91% were detected only once. The top ten constitute 2% to 2.5% of the sample. The sequenced sample was peripheral blood. The receptors shown here come from a man aged 45 to 65 with active COVID-19.

This chain uses TRBV9 with TRBJ2-1; 14 nucleotides align to TRBD2. Trimming removed 2 bases from V and 9 bases from J; junction bases left unmatched: 1. CDR3 length: 14 residues. Germline CDR1 and CDR2: SGDLS and YYNGEE. The CDR3 nucleotides read TGTGCCAGCAGCGTCGGGACTAGCGGGAGTGAGCAGTTCTTC. This codes for CASSVGTSGSEQFF.

This chain joins TRBV6-5 and TRBJ2-3; a weak D match, TRBD2 (6 bases). The V gene's germline CDR1 is MNHEY and CDR2 SVGAGI. CDR3 size: 15 residues. V gave up 3 bases and J gave up 0 bases, with 10 bases separating them. CDR3 region: CASSYGGTSTDTQYF. The CDR3 nucleotides read TGTGCCAGCAGTTATGGCGGGACTAGCACAGATACGCAGTATTTT.

This clone was detected once. The J gene is TRBJ2-1, the V gene TRBV6-1, with 8 nucleotides matching TRBD1. The germline CDR1 and CDR2 sequences are MNHNS and SASEGT. The CDR3 covers 15 residues. Trimming at V came to 1 base and at J to 8 bases, leaving 7 bases not matched to a gene. The CDR3 reads CASSEGARGLDEQFF. CDR3 bases: TGTGCCAGCAGTGAAGGGGCCAGGGGGCTTGATGAGCAGTTCTTC.

The chain uses TRBV7-9 and TRBJ2-5, with D perhaps matching TRBD1 (6 bases). Per germline, CDR1 SEHNR and CDR2 FQNEAQ (reference sequence). CDR3 length: 16 residues. V was shortened by 5 bases and J by 2 bases, with 18 bases between the two germline ends. The CDR3 DNA is TGTGCCAGCAGCCCTGCAATCGGACAGAAGCAAGAGACCCAGTACTTC. Its protein is CASSPAIGQKQETQYF. The full variable domain, completed using reference TRBV7-9 and TRBJ2-5, is DTGVSQNPRHKITKRGQNVTFRCDPISEHNRLYWYRQTLGQGPEFLTYFQNEAQLEKSRLLSDRFSAERPKGSFSTLEIQRTEQGDSAMYLCASSPAIGQKQETQYFGPGTRLLVL.

The chain carries TRBV7-3 and TRBJ2-3, with 13 bases identical to TRBD2. The CDR3 spans 16 residues. The V segment lost 6 bases and the J segment 3 bases; nucleotides outside the gene matches: 6. Germline loops: CDR1 SGHTA, CDR2 FQGTGA. The DNA of the CDR3 is TGTGCCAGCAGTTTACTAGCGGGAGGGCGGACAGATACGCAGTATTTT. It encodes CASSLLAGGRTDTQYF.

The chain employs TRBV4-3 and TRBJ1-1; D is uncertain. CDR1 is LGHNA and CDR2 is YSLEER in the germline V gene. CDR3 length equals 14 residues. Trimming shortened V by 0 bases and J by 4 bases, and 9 bases separated the two germline ends. In DNA, the CDR3 is TGCGCCAGCAGCCAAGAAACGGGGAGCACTGAAGCTTTCTTT. It codes for CASSQETGSTEAFF.

The chain combines TRBV6-2 or TRBV6-3 with TRBJ1-1; D is ambiguous. Germline loops: CDR1 MNHEY, CDR2 SVGEGT. The CDR3 runs to 18 residues. The V end lost 0 bases, the J end lost 1 base, and 18 bases lay between the germline ends. The CDR3 spells CASSYSVALKGGNTEAFF. CDR3 nucleotides: TGTGCCAGCAGTTACTCCGTCGCACTTAAAGGAGGGAACACTGAAGCTTTCTTT.

This clone showed up just a few times. The CDR3 loop reads CASGLVQKRVWGYTF. DNA for the CDR3: TGTGCTAGTGGTTTGGTACAGAAGAGGGTGTGGGGCTACACCTTC. V usage is TRBV12-5 and J usage is TRBJ1-2; D is uncertain. Germline V gene sequence: CDR1 LGHNT, CDR2 FRNRAP. Trimming removed 0 bases at V and 8 bases at J, with 16 bases between. There are 15 residues in the CDR3.

The chain recombines TRBV3-1 (or the pseudogene TRBV3-2) with TRBJ1-2; D unclear. With 6 bases removed from V and 4 bases from J, the gap between germline ends came to 9 bases. Germline V gene sequence: CDR1 LGHDT, CDR2 YNNKEL (reference sequence). The CDR3 length is 12 residues. In DNA, the CDR3 is TGTGCCAGCAGGGAAGAGGGCTATGGCTACACCTTC. Protein sequence: CASREEGYGYTF.

This chain links TRBV5-1 with TRBJ2-3; 8 nucleotides agree with TRBD2. Trimming removed 0 bases from V and 1 base from J; junction bases left unmatched: 1. The CDR3 consists of 15 residues. Germline CDR1 is SGHRS and CDR2 is YFSETQ. The CDR3: CASSLDGGGTDTQYF. CDR3 sequence (DNA): TGCGCCAGCAGCTTGGACGGGGGGGGCACAGATACGCAGTATTTT.

The rearrangement uses TRBV12-5 and TRBJ2-7, with D unresolved. This CDR3 has 15 amino acids. Germline lookup yields CDR1 LGHNT and CDR2 FRNRAP. Trimming pared 0 bases from V and 2 bases from J, leaving 11 bases between. The CDR3 is CASGLVLRTAYEQYF. The CDR3 DNA is TGTGCTAGTGGTTTGGTACTGAGAACGGCCTACGAGCAGTACTTC.

J is TRBJ1-5 and V is TRBV2; D unresolved. V lost 4 bases to trimming and J lost 3 bases, with 7 bases between them. CDR1 and CDR2 from the germline V gene are SNHLY and FYNNEI. CDR3 size: 13 residues. For the CDR3, the DNA is TGTGCCAGCAGTGGAAACAACAATCAGCCCCAGCATTTT. Encoded protein: CASSGNNNQPQHF.

The V and J genes are TRBV11-1 and TRBJ2-7, with 13 bases that match TRBD2. CDR1 is SGHAT, CDR2 FQDESV, per germline (reference sequence). J lost 1 base, V lost 4 bases, and 1 base had no gene match. CDR3 length: 15 amino acids. DNA for the CDR3: TGTGCCAGCAGCTGGACTAGCGGGGGATCCTACGAGCAGTACTTC. Protein product: CASSWTSGGSYEQYF.

CDR3 sequence reads: CSVDPGQGGGYTF. Written as DNA, the CDR3 is TGCAGCGTTGACCCCGGACAGGGCGGAGGCTACACCTTC. This sequence joins TRBV29-1 and TRBJ1-2; TRBD1 matches at 8 bases. The CDR3 length is 13 residues. CDR1 is SQVTM, CDR2 ANQGSEA, per germline. After removal of 3 bases from V and 8 bases from J, the junction contained 8 bases not matched to a gene.

V gene TRBV5-1 combines with J gene TRBJ2-7; 7 nucleotides align to TRBD1. Germline CDR1 is SGHRS and CDR2 is YFSETQ. The CDR3 spans 15 residues. Trimming removed 4 bases from V and 4 bases from J; junction bases left unmatched: 11. CDR3 region: CASSQSTGTEYEQYF. For the CDR3, the DNA is TGCGCCAGCAGCCAGTCGACCGGGACAGAATACGAGCAGTACTTC.

The chain carries TRBV2 and TRBJ2-7; perhaps TRBD1 as D (5 bases). Germline CDR1 SNHLY, CDR2 FYNNEI. The V end was cut by 4 bases, the J end by 6 bases, with 13 bases between. The CDR3 has 13 residues. The CDR3, as DNA: TGTGCCAGCAGTGCCGGACAATCTGGCGAGCAGTACTTC. It translates to CASSAGQSGEQYF.

The rearrangement uses TRBV5-5 and TRBJ1-5, with D possibly being TRBD1 (6 bases). The CDR3 consists of 14 residues. Deletions cut 2 bases from V and 2 bases from J, with 8 bases between. Germline lookup yields CDR1 SGHKS and CDR2 YYEKEE (reference sequence). The CDR3: CASSFRTGNQPQHF. Written as DNA, the CDR3 is TGTGCCAGCAGCTTTCGGACAGGCAATCAGCCCCAGCATTTT.

This chain joins TRBV5-5 and TRBJ1-1; no reliable D call. This CDR3 region has 13 residues. The V gene's germline CDR1 is SGHKS and CDR2 YYEKEE (reference sequence). The germline V and J ends were trimmed by 2 bases and 2 bases, with 7 bases remaining between them. CDR3 residues: CASSFPGNTEAFF. CDR3 bases: TGTGCCAGCAGCTTCCCAGGAAACACTGAAGCTTTCTTT.

The V call is TRBV3-1 (or the pseudogene TRBV3-2), the J call TRBJ1-6; no clear D gene. V was shortened by 4 bases and J by 9 bases, with 10 bases between the two germline ends. The germline V gene has CDR1 LGHDT and CDR2 YNNKEL (reference sequence). CDR3 length: 13 residues. The CDR3 region is CASSLLEPSPLHF. The CDR3 nucleotides are TGTGCCAGCAGCCTGCTAGAACCTTCACCCCTCCACTTT.

This rearrangement joins TRBV25-1 to TRBJ1-2; a weak D match, TRBD1 (6 bases). V was clipped by 6 bases and J by 4 bases, with 21 bases between them. Germline CDR1 reads MGHDK; CDR2 reads SYGVNS. The CDR3 loop spans 16 amino acids. The CDR3 here is CASSLGGGAGAYGYTF. CDR3 coding DNA: TGTGCCAGCAGCCTGGGGGGGGGCGCTGGAGCCTATGGCTACACCTTC.

This clone was counted only a few times. The chain links TRBV2 to TRBJ2-7; 10 bases line up with TRBD1. This CDR3 is 12 amino acids long. The V segment lost 8 bases and the J segment 4 bases; nucleotides outside the gene matches: 2. CDR1 and CDR2 from the germline V gene are SNHLY and FYNNEI. The CDR3 is CASSGQGYEQYF. In nucleotides, the CDR3 is TGTGCCAGCTCGGGACAGGGGTACGAGCAGTACTTC.

The V and J genes are TRBV7-9 and TRBJ2-5, with TRBD2 matching 7 bases. Germline assignment: CDR1 SEHNR and CDR2 FQNEAQ (reference sequence). The J segment lost 4 bases and the V segment lost 3 bases, leaving 11 bases of the junction unmatched. The CDR3 covers 16 residues. CDR3 in amino acids: CASSFLREGPGETQYF. The CDR3 bases are TGTGCCAGCAGCTTCCTGAGGGAGGGCCCGGGAGAGACCCAGTACTTC.

This chain links TRBV3-1 (or the pseudogene TRBV3-2) with TRBJ2-3; the match to TRBD2 covers 10 bases. Germline V gives CDR1 LGHDT, CDR2 YNNKEL (reference sequence). The CDR3 runs 19 residues. V shed 4 bases, J shed 0 bases, and the junction held 13 bases outside the gene matches. The DNA of the CDR3 is TGTGCCAGCAGCCCCCGCTTAGCGGGGGGCCAGCTGAGCACAGATACGCAGTATTTT. This gives the protein CASSPRLAGGQLSTDTQYF.

V gene TRBV2 combines with J gene TRBJ2-5, with D possibly being TRBD2 (5 bases). V lost 7 bases to trimming and J lost 5 bases, with 11 bases between them. Germline lookup yields CDR1 SNHLY and CDR2 FYNNEI. The length of the CDR3 is 12 residues. CDR3 nucleotides: TGTGCCAGCACCGGAACGGGGGAGACCCAGTACTTC. Its protein is CASTGTGETQYF. Using reference TRBV2 and TRBJ2-5 for the parts outside the CDR3, the full variable domain is EPEVTQTPSHQVTQMGQEVILRCVPISNHLYFYWYRQILGQKVEFLVSFYNNEISEKSEIFDDQFSVERPDGSNFTLKIRSTKLEDSAMYFCASTGTGETQYFGPGTRLLVL.

This clone was seen a single time. The sample contains more than one DNA sequence encoding this CDR3. DNA of the CDR3: TGTGCCAGCAGCGTAGGGGTAGGAACAGAAAATTCACCCCTCCACTTT. As protein: CASSVGVGTENSPLHF. J is TRBJ1-6 and V is TRBV9; unclear D gene. Germline CDR1 SGDLS, CDR2 YYNGEE. The germline V and J ends were trimmed by 0 bases and 7 bases, with 14 bases remaining between them. The CDR3 extends over 16 amino acids.

The rearrangement joins TRBV7-9 to TRBJ2-2; D is unclear. CDR1 is SEHNR, CDR2 FQNEAQ, per germline (reference sequence). The ends were cut back, 6 bases at V and 5 bases at J, with 10 bases in the middle. This CDR3 has 13 residues. For the CDR3, the DNA is TGTGCCAGCAGGCCGACCGGGACCGGGGAGCTGTTTTTT. This translates into CASRPTGTGELFF. Full variable domain (rest looked up from reference TRBV7-9 and TRBJ2-2): DTGVSQNPRHKITKRGQNVTFRCDPISEHNRLYWYRQTLGQGPEFLTYFQNEAQLEKSRLLSDRFSAERPKGSFSTLEIQRTEQGDSAMYLCASRPTGTGELFFGEGSRLTVL.

The chain links TRBV5-4 to TRBJ2-5, with 7 bases aligning to TRBD2. The CDR3 length is 15 residues. Germline trimming cut 4 bases from V and 1 base from J; bases unmatched to any gene: 7. Looked up from germline, CDR1 is SGHNT and CDR2 is YYREEE (reference sequence). The CDR3 nucleotides are TGTGCCAGCAGCCAAAAATCGGGGGGCCAAGAGACCCAGTACTTC. Amino acids: CASSQKSGGQETQYF.

The chain's CDR3 is CASSGHPNTEAFF. The CDR3 DNA reads as TGTGCCAGCTCGGGACACCCGAACACTGAAGCTTTCTTT. This rearrangement joins TRBV2 to TRBJ1-1; a weak D match, TRBD1 (6 bases). This CDR3 comprises 13 residues. Per germline, CDR1 SNHLY and CDR2 FYNNEI. Trimming removed 8 bases at V and 1 base at J, with 11 bases between.

The V call is TRBV6-4, the J call TRBJ2-5, with D possibly matching TRBD2 (5 bases). Trimming left V 3 bases short and J 4 bases short, with 15 bases between. CDR3 length: 15 amino acids. CDR1 MRHNA and CDR2 SNTAGT come from the germline V gene. For the CDR3, the DNA is TGTGCCAGCAGTGAAACTTCTAGCTGGGGAGAGACCCAGTACTTC. Encoded protein: CASSETSSWGETQYF.

The count of this clone is one. The genes are TRBV18 and TRBJ1-3; D unclear. The CDR3 extends over 15 amino acids. Trimming removed 2 bases from V and 0 bases from J, with 8 bases in between. Germline V gene lookup returns CDR1 KGHSH and CDR2 LQKENI. The CDR3 DNA reads as TGTGCCAGCTCACCAAGCGCAATCTCTGGAAACACCATATATTTT. Protein product: CASSPSAISGNTIYF.